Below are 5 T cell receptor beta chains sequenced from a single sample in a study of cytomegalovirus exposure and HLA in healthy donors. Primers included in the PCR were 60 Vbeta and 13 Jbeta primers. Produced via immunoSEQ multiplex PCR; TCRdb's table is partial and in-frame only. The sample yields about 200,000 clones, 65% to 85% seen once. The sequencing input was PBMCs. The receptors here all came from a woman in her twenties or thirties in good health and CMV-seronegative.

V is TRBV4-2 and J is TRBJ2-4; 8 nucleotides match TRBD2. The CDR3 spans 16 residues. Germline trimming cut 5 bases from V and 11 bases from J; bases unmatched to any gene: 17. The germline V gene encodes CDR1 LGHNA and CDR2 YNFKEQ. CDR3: CASSAPGGRGKMFQYF. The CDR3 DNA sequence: TGTGCCAGCAGCGCCCCGGGGGGGCGGGGAAAGATGTTTCAGTACTTC.

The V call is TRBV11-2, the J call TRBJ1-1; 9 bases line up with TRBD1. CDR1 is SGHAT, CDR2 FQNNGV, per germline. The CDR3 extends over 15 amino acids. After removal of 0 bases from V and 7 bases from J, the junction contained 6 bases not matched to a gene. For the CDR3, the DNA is TGTGCCAGCAGCTTAGACCACAGGGGGCGCGGTGAAGCTTTCTTT. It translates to CASSLDHRGRGEAFF. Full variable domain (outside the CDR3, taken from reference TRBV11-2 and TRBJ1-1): EAGVAQSPRYKIIEKRQSVAFWCNPISGHATLYWYQQILGQGPKLLIQFQNNGVVDDSQLPKDRFSAERLKGVDSTLKIQPAKLEDSAVYLCASSLDHRGRGEAFFGQGTRLTVV.

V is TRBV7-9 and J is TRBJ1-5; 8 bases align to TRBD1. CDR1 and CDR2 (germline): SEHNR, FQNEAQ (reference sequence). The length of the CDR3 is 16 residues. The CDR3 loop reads CSRVDRGVQSNQPQHF. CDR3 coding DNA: TGTTCCCGGGTCGACAGGGGCGTCCAAAGCAATCAGCCCCAGCATTTT.

CDR3 in DNA: TGTGCCAGCAGCCAATTAGAGCGGTGGGACATTCAGTACTTC. Translating it yields CASSQLERWDIQYF. This rearrangement joins TRBV7-9 to TRBJ2-4; the D gene is possibly TRBD2 (5 bases). Germline V gene sequence: CDR1 SEHNR, CDR2 FQNEAQ (reference sequence). The CDR3 extends over 14 amino acids. The germline V and J ends were trimmed by 5 bases and 8 bases, with 16 bases remaining between them.

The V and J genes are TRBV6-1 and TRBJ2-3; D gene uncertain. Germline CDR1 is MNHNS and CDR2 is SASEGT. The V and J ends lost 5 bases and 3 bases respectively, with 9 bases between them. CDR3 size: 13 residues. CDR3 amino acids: CASSLSGTDTQYF. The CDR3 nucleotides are TGTGCCAGCAGTCTTTCCGGTACAGATACGCAGTATTTT.